Below are 6 T cell receptor beta chains sequenced from a single sample in a study of response to subunit inactivated influenza vaccine. TCRdb re-called the RT-PCR reads with MiXCR, one entry per CDR3 protein. This sample has some 500,000 distinct CDR3 sequences, with roughly 23% found just once. The starting material was CD4+ T cells sorted from PBMCs, obtained roughly 5 days after vaccination. Receptors were obtained from a man aged 50 to 60 who received an inactivated influenza vaccine.

The gene calls are TRBV7-2 and TRBJ2-5, with D perhaps matching TRBD1 or TRBD2 (6 bases each). CDR1 and CDR2 (germline): SGHTA, FQGNSA. Trimming cost V 3 bases and J 4 bases, with 12 bases left between them. The CDR3 runs to 14 residues. The CDR3 DNA is TGTGCCAGCAGCTTCGGGGGCATTCGAGAGACCCAGTACTTC. This sequence encodes CASSFGGIRETQYF.

In this sample, this clonotype turned up a few times. The chain employs TRBV20-1 and TRBJ2-1; D might be TRBD2 (5 bases). The CDR3 runs to 14 residues. Germline CDR1 is DFQATT and CDR2 is SNEGSKA (reference sequence). V lost 2 bases to trimming and J lost 8 bases, with 16 bases between them. The CDR3 sequence: CSARIGLATHEQFF. CDR3 bases: TGCAGTGCTAGAATCGGCCTAGCTACCCATGAGCAGTTCTTC.

The chain couples TRBV5-6 to TRBJ2-2; D unclear. The CDR3 has 13 residues. Germline CDR1 reads SGHDT; CDR2 reads YYEEEE. The V and J ends lost 4 bases and 4 bases respectively, with 8 bases between them. CDR3 DNA sequence: TGTGCCAGCAGCGTGACCGCCACCGGGGAGCTGTTTTTT. The encoded protein is CASSVTATGELFF.

The V gene is TRBV7-2, the J gene TRBJ1-1; 8 nucleotides agree with TRBD1. Germline CDR1 is SGHTA and CDR2 is FQGNSA. The CDR3 has 13 residues. The V and J ends lost 4 bases and 4 bases, in that order; junction bases with no gene match: 2. CDR3 sequence reads: CASSWTGRTEAFF. CDR3 DNA: TGTGCCAGCAGCTGGACAGGGCGCACTGAAGCTTTCTTT. The full variable domain, its missing parts supplied by reference TRBV7-2 and TRBJ1-1, is GAGVSQSPSNKVTEKGKDVELRCDPISGHTALYWYRQSLGQGLEFLIYFQGNSAPDKSGLPSDRFSAERTGGSVSTLTIQRTQQEDSAVYLCASSWTGRTEAFFGQGTRLTVV.

The V and J genes are TRBV19 and TRBJ2-1; 9 bases line up with TRBD1. CDR1 and CDR2 (germline): LNHDA, SQIVND (reference sequence). The CDR3 covers 15 residues. The ends lost 4 bases at V and 8 bases at J; junction bases unmatched: 9. This chain's CDR3 is CASSTTGGRLDEQFF. DNA for the CDR3: TGTGCCAGTAGTACAACAGGGGGCCGACTCGATGAGCAGTTCTTC.

The chain employs TRBV6-1 and TRBJ1-2, with a tentative D call TRBD1 (5 bases). The CDR3 totals 18 residues. V was trimmed by 5 bases and J by 5 bases, leaving 27 bases between them. Germline V gene data show CDR1 as MNHNS and CDR2 as SASEGT. In DNA, the CDR3 is TGTGCCAGCAGTCTTCGGTCGGGACTCGTGAAGAGGTGGTATGGCTACACCTTC. This codes for CASSLRSGLVKRWYGYTF.